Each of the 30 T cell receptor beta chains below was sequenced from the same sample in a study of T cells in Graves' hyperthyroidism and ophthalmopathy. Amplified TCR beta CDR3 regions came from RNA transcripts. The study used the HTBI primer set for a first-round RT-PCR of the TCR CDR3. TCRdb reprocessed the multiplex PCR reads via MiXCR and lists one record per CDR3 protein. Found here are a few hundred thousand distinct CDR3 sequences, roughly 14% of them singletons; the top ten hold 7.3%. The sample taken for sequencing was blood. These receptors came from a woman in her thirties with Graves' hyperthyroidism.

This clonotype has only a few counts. The CDR3 loop is CASSRQQREGAYEQYF. The CDR3 coding sequence is TGCGCCAGCAGCCGACAACAGCGGGAGGGAGCCTACGAGCAGTACTTC. This chain joins TRBV4-3 and TRBJ2-7, with 10 bases matching TRBD2. V shed 4 bases, J shed 2 bases, and the junction held 8 bases outside the gene matches. This CDR3 spans 16 amino acids. Germline V gene data show CDR1 as LGHNA and CDR2 as YSLEER.

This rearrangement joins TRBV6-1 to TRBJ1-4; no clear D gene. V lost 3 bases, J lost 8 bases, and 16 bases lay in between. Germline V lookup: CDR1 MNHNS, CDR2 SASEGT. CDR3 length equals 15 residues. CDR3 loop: CASSDPTNLGEKLFF. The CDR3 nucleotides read TGTGCCAGCAGTGATCCGACAAACCTTGGGGAAAAACTGTTTTTT.

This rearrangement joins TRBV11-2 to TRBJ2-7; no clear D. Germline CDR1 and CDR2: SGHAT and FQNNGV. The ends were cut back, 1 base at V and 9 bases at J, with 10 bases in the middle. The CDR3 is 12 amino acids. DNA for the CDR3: TGTGCCAGCAGCTTAGGTTCGCCCAGGCAGTACTTC. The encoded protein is CASSLGSPRQYF.

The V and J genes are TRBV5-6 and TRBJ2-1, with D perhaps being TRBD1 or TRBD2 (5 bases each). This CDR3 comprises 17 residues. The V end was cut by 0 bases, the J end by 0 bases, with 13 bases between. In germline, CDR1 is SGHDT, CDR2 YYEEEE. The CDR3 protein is CASSLGPRGSSYNEQFF. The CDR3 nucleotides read TGTGCCAGCAGCTTGGGCCCGAGGGGCAGCTCCTACAATGAGCAGTTCTTC.

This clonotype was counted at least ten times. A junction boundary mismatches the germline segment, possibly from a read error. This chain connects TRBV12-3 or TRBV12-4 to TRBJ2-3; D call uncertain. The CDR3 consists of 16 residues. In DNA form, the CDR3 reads TGTGCCAGCAGTTTAGCGCTCGTAGACCACACAGACACGCAGTATTTT. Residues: CASSLALVDHTDTQYF.

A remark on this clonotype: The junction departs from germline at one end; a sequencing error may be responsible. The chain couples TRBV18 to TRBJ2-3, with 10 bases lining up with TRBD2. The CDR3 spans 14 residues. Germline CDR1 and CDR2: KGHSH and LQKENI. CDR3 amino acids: CASSPTSGAETQYF. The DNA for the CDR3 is TGTGCCAGCTCACCTACTAGCGGGGCAGAGACGCAGTATTTT. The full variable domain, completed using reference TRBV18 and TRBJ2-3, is NAGVMQNPRHLVRRRGQEARLRCSPMKGHSHVYWYRQLPEEGLKFMVYLQKENIIDESGMPKERFSAEFPKEGPSILRIQQVVRGDSAAYFCASSPTSGAETQYFGPGTRLTVL.

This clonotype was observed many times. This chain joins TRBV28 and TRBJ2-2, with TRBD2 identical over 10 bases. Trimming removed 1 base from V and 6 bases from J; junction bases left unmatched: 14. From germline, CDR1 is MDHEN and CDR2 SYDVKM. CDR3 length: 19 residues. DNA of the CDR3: TGTGCCAGCAGTTTATCCGGCGGACTAGCGGTTGGGGTGGCCGGGGAGCTGTTTTTT. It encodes CASSLSGGLAVGVAGELFF.

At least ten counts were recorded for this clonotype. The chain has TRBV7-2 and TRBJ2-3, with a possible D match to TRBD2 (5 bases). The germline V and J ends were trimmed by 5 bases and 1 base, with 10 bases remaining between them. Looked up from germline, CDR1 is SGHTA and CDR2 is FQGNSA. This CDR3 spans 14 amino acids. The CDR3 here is CASSPGRGTDTQYF. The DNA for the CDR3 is TGTGCCAGCAGCCCCGGGCGGGGCACAGATACGCAGTATTTT.

CDR3 DNA sequence: TGTGCCAGCGTCCTGGGACAGGGTGCCAATGAGCAGTTCTTC. This codes for CASVLGQGANEQFF. J is TRBJ2-1 and V is TRBV25-1; TRBD1 agrees at 9 bases. The CDR3 loop spans 14 amino acids. The V and J ends lost 8 bases and 6 bases, in that order; junction bases with no gene match: 8. Germline V gene sequence: CDR1 MGHDK, CDR2 SYGVNS.

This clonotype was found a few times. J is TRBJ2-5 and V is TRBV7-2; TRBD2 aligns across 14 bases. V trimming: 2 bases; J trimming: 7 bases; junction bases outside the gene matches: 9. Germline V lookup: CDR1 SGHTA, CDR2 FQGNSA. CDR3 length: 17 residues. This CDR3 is CASSLKGTSGSLVTQYF. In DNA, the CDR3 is TGTGCCAGCAGCTTAAAGGGGACTAGCGGGAGCTTGGTGACCCAGTACTTC.

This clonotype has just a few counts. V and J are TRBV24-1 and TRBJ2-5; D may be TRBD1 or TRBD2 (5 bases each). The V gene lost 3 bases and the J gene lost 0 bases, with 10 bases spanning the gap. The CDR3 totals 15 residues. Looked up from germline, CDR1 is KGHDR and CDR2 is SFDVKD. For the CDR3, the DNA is TGTGCCACCAGTGATGACCGAGGGGACCAAGAGACCCAGTACTTC. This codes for CATSDDRGDQETQYF.

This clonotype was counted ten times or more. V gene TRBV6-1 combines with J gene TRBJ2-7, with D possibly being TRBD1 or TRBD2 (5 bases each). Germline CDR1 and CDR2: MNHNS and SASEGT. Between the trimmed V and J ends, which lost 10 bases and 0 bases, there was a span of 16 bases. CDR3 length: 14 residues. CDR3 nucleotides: TGTGCCACCTCCGACACCGGGACCTCCTACGAGCAGTACTTC. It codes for CATSDTGTSYEQYF.

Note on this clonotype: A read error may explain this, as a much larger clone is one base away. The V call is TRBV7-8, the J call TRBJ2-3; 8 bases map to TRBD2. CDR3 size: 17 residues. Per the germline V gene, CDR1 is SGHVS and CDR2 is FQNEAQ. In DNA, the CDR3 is TGCGCCAGCAGCCAGGCCCTGGGCGGGAGGCGCGCAGATACGCAGTATTTT. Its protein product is CASSQALGGRRADTQYF. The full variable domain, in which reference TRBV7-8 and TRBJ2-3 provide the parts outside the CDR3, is GAGVSQSPRYKVAKRGQDVALRCDPISGHVSLFWYQQALGQGPEFLTYFQNEAQLDKSGLPSDRFFAERPEGSVSTLKIQRTQQEDSAVYLCASSQALGGRRADTQYFGPGTRLTVL.

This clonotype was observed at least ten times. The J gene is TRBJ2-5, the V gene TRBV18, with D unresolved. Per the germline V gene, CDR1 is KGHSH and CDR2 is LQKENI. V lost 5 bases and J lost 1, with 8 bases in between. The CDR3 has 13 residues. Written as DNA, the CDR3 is TGTGCCAGCTCATCACAACCCCAAGAGACCCAGTACTTC. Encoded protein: CASSSQPQETQYF.

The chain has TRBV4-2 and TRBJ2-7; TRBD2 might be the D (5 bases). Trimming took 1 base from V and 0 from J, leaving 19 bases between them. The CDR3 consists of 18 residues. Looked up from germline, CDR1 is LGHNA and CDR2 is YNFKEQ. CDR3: CASSQAPSPGLISYEQYF. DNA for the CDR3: TGTGCCAGCAGCCAAGCCCCAAGCCCTGGACTCATCTCCTACGAGCAGTACTTC.

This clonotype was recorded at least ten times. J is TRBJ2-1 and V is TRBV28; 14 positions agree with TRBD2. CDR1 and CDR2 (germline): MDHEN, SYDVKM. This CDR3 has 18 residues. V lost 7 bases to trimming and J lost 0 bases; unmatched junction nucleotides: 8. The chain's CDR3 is CASIPRLAGGSSYNEQFF. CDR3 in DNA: TGTGCCAGCATCCCGAGACTAGCGGGAGGGAGCTCCTACAATGAGCAGTTCTTC. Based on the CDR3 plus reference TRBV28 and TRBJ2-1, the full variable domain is DVKVTQSSRYLVKRTGEKVFLECVQDMDHENMFWYRQDPGLGLRLIYFSYDVKMKEKGDIPEGYSVSREKKERFSLILESASTNQTSMYLCASIPRLAGGSSYNEQFFGPGTRLTVL.

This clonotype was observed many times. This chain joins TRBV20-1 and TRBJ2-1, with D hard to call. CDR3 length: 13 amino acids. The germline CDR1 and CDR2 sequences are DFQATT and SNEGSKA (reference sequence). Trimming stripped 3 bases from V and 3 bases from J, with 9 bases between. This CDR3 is CSARLPGYNEQFF. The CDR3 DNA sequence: TGCAGTGCTAGGTTACCAGGCTACAATGAGCAGTTCTTC.

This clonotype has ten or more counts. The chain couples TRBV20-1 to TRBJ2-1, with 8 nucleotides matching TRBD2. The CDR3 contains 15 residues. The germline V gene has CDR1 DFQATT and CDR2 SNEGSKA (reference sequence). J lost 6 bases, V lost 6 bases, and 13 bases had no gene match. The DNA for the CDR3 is TGCAGTGCAACCCATAGCTCACGGGAGGGCAATGAGCAGTTCTTC. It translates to CSATHSSREGNEQFF.

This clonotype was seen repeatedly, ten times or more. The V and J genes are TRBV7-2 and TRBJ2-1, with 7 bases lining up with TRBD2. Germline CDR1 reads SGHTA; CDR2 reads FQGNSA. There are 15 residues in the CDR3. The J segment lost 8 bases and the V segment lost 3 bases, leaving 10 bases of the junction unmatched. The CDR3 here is CASSFVRGFGDEQFF. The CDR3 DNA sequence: TGTGCCAGCAGCTTTGTGCGGGGGTTTGGGGATGAGCAGTTCTTC.

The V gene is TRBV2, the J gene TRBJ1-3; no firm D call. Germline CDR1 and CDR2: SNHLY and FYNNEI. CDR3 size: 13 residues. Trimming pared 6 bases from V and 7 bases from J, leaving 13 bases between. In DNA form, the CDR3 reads TGTGCCAGCAGCACCGAGCGCGGGAACACCATATATTTT. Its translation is CASSTERGNTIYF. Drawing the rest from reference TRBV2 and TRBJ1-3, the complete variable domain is EPEVTQTPSHQVTQMGQEVILRCVPISNHLYFYWYRQILGQKVEFLVSFYNNEISEKSEIFDDQFSVERPDGSNFTLKIRSTKLEDSAMYFCASSTERGNTIYFGEGSWLTVV.

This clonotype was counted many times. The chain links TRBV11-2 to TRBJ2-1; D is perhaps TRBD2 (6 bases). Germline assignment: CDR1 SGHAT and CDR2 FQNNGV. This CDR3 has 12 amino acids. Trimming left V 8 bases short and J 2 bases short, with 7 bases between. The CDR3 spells CASASAYNEQFF. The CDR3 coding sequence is TGTGCCAGCGCTAGCGCCTACAATGAGCAGTTCTTC.

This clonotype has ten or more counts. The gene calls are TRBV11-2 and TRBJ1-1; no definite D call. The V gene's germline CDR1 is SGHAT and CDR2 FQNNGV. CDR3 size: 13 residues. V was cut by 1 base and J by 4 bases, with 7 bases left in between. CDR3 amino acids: CASSLAGRTEAFF. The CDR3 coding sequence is TGTGCCAGCAGCTTAGCCGGGCGCACTGAAGCTTTCTTT.

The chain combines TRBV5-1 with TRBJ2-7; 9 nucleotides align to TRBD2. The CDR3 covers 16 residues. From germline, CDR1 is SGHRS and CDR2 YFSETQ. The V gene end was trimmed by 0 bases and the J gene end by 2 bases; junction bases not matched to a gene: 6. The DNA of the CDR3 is TGCGCCAGCAGCTTGGGACTAGCGGAGCTCGCCTACGAGCAGTACTTC. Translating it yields CASSLGLAELAYEQYF.

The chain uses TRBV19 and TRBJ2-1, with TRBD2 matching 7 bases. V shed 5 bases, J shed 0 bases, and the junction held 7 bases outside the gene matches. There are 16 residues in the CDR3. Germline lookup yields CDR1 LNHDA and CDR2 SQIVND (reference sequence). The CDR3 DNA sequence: TGTGCCAGTAGTCAGCGCGGCGGGAGCTCCTACAATGAGCAGTTCTTC. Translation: CASSQRGGSSYNEQFF. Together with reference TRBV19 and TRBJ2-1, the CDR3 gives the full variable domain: DGGITQSPKYLFRKEGQNVTLSCEQNLNHDAMYWYRQDPGQGLRLIYYSQIVNDFQKGDIAEGYSVSREKKESFPLTVTSAQKNPTAFYLCASSQRGGSSYNEQFFGPGTRLTVL.

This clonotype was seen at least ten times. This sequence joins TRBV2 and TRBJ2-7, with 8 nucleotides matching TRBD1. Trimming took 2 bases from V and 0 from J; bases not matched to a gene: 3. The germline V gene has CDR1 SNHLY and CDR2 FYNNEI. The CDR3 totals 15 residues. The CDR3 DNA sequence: TGTGCCAGCAGTGAACAGGGGGCCAACTCCTACGAGCAGTACTTC. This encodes CASSEQGANSYEQYF.

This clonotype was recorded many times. CDR3: CASSQDRWTEAFF. Written as DNA, the CDR3 is TGCGCCAGCAGCCAAGATAGGTGGACGGAAGCTTTCTTT. V is TRBV4-1 and J is TRBJ1-1; D is undetermined. V dropped 0 bases and J dropped 8 bases, with 10 bases sitting between them. The CDR3 is made up of 13 amino acids. CDR1 and CDR2 from the germline V gene are MGHRA and YSYEKL.

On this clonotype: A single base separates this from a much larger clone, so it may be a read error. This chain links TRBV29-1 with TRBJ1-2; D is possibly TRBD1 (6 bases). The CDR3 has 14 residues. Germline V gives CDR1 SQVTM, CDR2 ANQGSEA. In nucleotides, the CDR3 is TGCAGCGTCGAGGGACACTCAAGTGGCTATGACTACACCTTC. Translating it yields CSVEGHSSGYDYTF.

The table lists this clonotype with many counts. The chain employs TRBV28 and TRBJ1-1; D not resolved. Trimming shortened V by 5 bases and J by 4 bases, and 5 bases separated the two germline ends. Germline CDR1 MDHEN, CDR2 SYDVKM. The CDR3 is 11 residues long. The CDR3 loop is CASSNPTEAFF. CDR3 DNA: TGTGCCAGCAGTAATCCCACTGAAGCTTTCTTT. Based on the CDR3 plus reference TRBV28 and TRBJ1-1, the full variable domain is DVKVTQSSRYLVKRTGEKVFLECVQDMDHENMFWYRQDPGLGLRLIYFSYDVKMKEKGDIPEGYSVSREKKERFSLILESASTNQTSMYLCASSNPTEAFFGQGTRLTVV.

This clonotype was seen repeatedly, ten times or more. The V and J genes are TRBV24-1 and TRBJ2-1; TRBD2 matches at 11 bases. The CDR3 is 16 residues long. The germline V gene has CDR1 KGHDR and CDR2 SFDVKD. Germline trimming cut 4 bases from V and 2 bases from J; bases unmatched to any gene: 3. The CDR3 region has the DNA TGTGCCACCAGTGACAGACTAGCGGGACCCTACAATGAGCAGTTCTTC. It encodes CATSDRLAGPYNEQFF.

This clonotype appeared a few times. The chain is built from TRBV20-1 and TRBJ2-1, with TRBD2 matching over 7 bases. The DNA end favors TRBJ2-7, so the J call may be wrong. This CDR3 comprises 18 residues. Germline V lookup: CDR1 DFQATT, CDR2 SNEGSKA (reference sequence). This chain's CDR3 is CSAPTSDVVSGRYNEQYF. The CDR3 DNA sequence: TGCAGTGCACCCACTTCCGACGTGGTTAGCGGGCGCTACAATGAGCAGTACTTC.